This T cell receptor (beta chain) was documented in a study of regulatory T cells in long-lasting Graves disease. As for the study in general: Patients newly diagnosed with Graves' had been on antithyroid drugs for under 3 months.

The authors built TCR beta libraries using iRepertoire HTBI primers and Arm-PCR of CDR3 regions. Via MiXCR, TCRdb re-called the multiplex PCR reads, giving one row per CDR3 protein. The table shows 540,000 or so distinct CDR3 sequences, with 13% occurring only once. The V and J ends lost 5 bases and 0 bases respectively, with 8 bases between them. The CDR3 spans 13 residues. Germline loops: CDR1 SEHNR, CDR2 FQNEAQ (reference sequence). Time point here: newly diagnosed GD, antithyroid drugs for less than 3 months. The TCR library was made from RNA that had been extracted from PBMCs in TRIzol. This clonotype showed up many times. These data also featured in a second study, about T cells in Graves' hyperthyroidism and ophthalmopathy. That work states: Thyroid ultrasound and orbital computed tomography, with clinical symptoms and serum thyroxine and TRAb, informed diagnoses. In blood, most of the thyroid clonotypes expanded above 0.001 were also present.

The V call is TRBV7-9, the J call TRBJ2-7; D is undetermined. The sequenced sample was peripheral blood mononuclear cells (PBMCs), obtained at new diagnosis, from a patient treated with antithyroid drugs. This clonotype originated in a man aged 25 to 40 with Graves disease. The CDR3 nucleotides are TGTGCCAGCAGCCCTACGCGCTCCTACGAGCAGTACTTC. Translation gives CASSPTRSYEQYF.